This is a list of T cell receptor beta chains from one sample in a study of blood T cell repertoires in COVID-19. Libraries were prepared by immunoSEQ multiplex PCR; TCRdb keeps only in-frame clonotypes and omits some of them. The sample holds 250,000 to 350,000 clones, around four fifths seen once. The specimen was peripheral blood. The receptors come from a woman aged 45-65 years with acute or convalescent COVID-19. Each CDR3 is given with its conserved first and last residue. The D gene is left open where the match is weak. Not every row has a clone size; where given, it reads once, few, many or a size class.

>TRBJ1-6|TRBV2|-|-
TGTGCCTGCCTACAAGACGGGGAGAATTCACCCCTCCACTTT
CACLQDGENSPLHF
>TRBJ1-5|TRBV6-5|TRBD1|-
TGTGCCAGCATCGGGACAGGGTTAGGGCAGCCCCAGCATTTT
CASIGTGLGQPQHF
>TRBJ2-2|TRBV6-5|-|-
TGTGCCAGCAGCATCAGGGAAGTCCCCACCGGGGAGCTGTTTTTT
CASSIREVPTGELFF
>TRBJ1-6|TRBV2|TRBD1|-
TGTGCCAGCAGTAGGGACAGAACAAATTCACCCCTCCACTTT
CASSRDRTNSPLHF
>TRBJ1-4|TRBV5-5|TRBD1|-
TGTGCCAGCAGCCAATCGCCGGGACAGCTTCCTGAAAAACTGTTTTTT
CASSQSPGQLPEKLFF
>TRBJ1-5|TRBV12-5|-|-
TGTGCTAGTGGTTCACAAACAGGGACGGGCAATCAGCCCCAGCATTTT
CASGSQTGTGNQPQHF
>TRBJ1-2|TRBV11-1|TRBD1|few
TGTGCCAGCAGCCCTGACAGGGGCGGCTACACCTTC
CASSPDRGGYTF
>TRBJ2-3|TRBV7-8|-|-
TGTGCCAGCAGCTTAGTGGGCGGAGCGGGCTACGATACGCAGTATTTT
CASSLVGGAGYDTQYF
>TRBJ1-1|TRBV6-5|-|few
TGTGCCAGCAGCCCGGTTCGAGGGACTGAAGCTTTCTTT
CASSPVRGTEAFF
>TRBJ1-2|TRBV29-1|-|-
TGCAGCGTGAGCAGGGACTATGGCTACACCTTC
CSVSRDYGYTF
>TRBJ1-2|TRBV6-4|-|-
TGTGCCAGCAGCCTCGTAGGGGGGGCAGATGGCTACACCTTC
CASSLVGGADGYTF